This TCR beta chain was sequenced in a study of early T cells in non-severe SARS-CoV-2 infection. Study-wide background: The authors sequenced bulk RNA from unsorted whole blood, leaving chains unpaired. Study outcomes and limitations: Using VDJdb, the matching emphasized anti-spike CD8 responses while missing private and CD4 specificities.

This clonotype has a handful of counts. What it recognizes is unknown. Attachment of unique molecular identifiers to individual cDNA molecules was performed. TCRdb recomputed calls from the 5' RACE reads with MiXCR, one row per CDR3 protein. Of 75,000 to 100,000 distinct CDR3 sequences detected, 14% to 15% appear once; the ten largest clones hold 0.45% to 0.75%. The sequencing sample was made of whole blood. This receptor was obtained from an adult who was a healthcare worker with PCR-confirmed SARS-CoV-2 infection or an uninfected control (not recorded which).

The CDR3 coding sequence is TGCGCCAGCAGCTTGGGACCCGAAAAGCAGAACACTGAAGCTTTCTTT. It translates to CASSLGPEKQNTEAFF. The chain links TRBV5-1 to TRBJ1-1; D unresolved. Trimming removed 0 bases from V and 1 base from J, with 13 bases in between. The CDR3 is 16 amino acids. Germline lookup yields CDR1 SGHRS and CDR2 YFSETQ.